The present T cell receptor beta chain was sequenced within a study of beta chain features in type 1 diabetes. Study-level points and caveats: Relative to healthy donors, patients appeared to have naive, central memory and Treg TCRB repertoires that were more similar.

The V gene's germline CDR1 is SGHDT and CDR2 YYEEEE. The CDR3 is 15 residues long. V gave up 2 bases and J gave up 0 bases, with 9 bases separating them. This clone appeared a few times. What it binds is not known. Expressed TCRB transcripts were sequenced, since all the RNA that had been isolated was reverse transcribed. There were 3.5 million or so reads on average in the naive, central memory and regulatory T cell samples. Only in-frame clones appear in the TCRdb table, and some are missing; sequencing was by immunoSEQ multiplex PCR. Among around 40,000 clones listed, roughly 49% were seen once. The chain combines TRBV5-6 with TRBJ1-5; D is unresolved. This TCR came from a woman between 18 and 29 years old in good health. The source material was Tregs from blood. CDR3 amino acids: CASSFRAVSNQPQHF. The CDR3 DNA is TGTGCCAGCAGCTTCCGAGCGGTTAGCAATCAGCCCCAGCATTTT.